This TCR beta chain was documented in a study of blood T cell repertoires in COVID-19. For the study at large: Sites in the United States, Italy and Spain provided acute and convalescent COVID-19 samples. Nucleic acid was either cDNA or gDNA, and it came from T cells, B-cell-depleted T cells, or PBMCs.

Trimming cost V 0 bases and J 4 bases, with 13 bases left between them. CDR3 size: 16 residues. The germline CDR1 and CDR2 sequences are MNHEY and SVGEGT. The authors' processing: Quantification of nucleated cells was approximated via reference gene primer amplification. Repertoires were generated with immunoSEQ multiplex PCR, while TCRdb's copy carries only in-frame clones and drops some. V and J calls and clone size are copied from that table; D and trimming were computed from the DNA. In the table there are about 180,000 clones, around nine tenths of which are singletons. The sample was peripheral blood. This sequence joins TRBV6-2 or TRBV6-3 and TRBJ1-5, with D tentatively TRBD1 (5 bases). The receptor's source is a man between 45 and 60 years old with acute or convalescent COVID-19. The CDR3 DNA reads as TGTGCCAGCAGTTACTCGCCCAGGGCATGGAATCAGCCCCAGCATTTT. This translates into CASSYSPRAWNQPQHF.